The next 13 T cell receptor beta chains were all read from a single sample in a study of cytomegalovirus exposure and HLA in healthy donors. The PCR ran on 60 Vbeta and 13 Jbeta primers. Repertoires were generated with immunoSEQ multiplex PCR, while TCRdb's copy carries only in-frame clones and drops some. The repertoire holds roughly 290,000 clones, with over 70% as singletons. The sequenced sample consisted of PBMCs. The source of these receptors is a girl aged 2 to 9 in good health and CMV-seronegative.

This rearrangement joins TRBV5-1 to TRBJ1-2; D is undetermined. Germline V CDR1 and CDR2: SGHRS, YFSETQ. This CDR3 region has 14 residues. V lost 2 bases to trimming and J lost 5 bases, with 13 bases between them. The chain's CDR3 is CASSFTEGYYGYTF. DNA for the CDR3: TGCGCCAGCAGCTTCACAGAAGGTTATTATGGCTACACCTTC.

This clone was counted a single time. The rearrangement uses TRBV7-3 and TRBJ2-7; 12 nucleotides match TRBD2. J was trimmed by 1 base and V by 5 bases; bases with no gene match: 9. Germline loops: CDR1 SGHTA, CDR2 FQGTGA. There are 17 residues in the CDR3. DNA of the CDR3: TGTGCCAGCAGCCCAAGGGGTCTAGCGGGGGGGTCCTACGAGCAGTACTTC. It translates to CASSPRGLAGGSYEQYF.

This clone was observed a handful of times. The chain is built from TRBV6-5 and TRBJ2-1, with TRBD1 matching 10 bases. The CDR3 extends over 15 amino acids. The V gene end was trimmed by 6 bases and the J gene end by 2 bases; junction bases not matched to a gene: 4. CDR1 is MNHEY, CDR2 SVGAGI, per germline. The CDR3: CASSLGTGAYNEQFF. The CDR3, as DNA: TGTGCCAGCAGCCTGGGGACAGGGGCCTACAATGAGCAGTTCTTC.

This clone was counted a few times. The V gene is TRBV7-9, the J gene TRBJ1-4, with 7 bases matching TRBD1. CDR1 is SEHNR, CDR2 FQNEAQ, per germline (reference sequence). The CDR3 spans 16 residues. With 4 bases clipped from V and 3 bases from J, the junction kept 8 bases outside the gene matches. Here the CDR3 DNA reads TGTGCCAGCAGCTCAAACCGGGACAGCTCTAATGAAAAACTGTTTTTT. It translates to CASSSNRDSSNEKLFF.

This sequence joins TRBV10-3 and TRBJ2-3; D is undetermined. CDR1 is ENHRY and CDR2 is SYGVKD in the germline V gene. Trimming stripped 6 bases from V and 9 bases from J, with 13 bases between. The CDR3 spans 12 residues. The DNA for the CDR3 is TGTGCCATCAGCCCTTGGCTCACAACGCAGTATTTT. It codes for CAISPWLTTQYF.

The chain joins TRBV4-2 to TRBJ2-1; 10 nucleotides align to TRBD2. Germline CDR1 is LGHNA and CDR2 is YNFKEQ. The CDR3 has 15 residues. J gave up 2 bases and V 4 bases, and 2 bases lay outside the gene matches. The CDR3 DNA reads TGTGCCAGCAGCCCTAGCGGGAGTCCCTACAATGAGCAGTTCTTC. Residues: CASSPSGSPYNEQFF.

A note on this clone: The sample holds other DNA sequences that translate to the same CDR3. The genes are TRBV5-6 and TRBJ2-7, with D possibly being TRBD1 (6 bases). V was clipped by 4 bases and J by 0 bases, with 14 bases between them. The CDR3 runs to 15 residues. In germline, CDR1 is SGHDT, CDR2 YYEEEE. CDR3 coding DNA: TGTGCCAGCAGCACCCCGCAGGGACACTCCTACGAGCAGTACTTC. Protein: CASSTPQGHSYEQYF.

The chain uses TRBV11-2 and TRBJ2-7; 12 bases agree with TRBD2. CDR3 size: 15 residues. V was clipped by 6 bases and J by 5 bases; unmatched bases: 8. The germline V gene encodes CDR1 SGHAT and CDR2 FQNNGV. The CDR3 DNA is TGTGCCAGCAGTTCGCTAGCGGGAGGGCCCCACGAGCAGTACTTC. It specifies CASSSLAGGPHEQYF.

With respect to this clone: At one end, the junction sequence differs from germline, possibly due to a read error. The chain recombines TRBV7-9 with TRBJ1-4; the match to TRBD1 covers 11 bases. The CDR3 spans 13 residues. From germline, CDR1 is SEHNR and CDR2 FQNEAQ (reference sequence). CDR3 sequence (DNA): TGTGCCAGCAGCTTAGGGACAGGGGGCGATCAGATTTTT. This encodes CASSLGTGGDQIF. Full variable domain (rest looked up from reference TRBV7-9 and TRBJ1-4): DTGVSQNPRHKITKRGQNVTFRCDPISEHNRLYWYRQTLGQGPEFLTYFQNEAQLEKSRLLSDRFSAERPKGSFSTLEIQRTEQGDSAMYLCASSLGTGGDQIFGSGTQLSVL.

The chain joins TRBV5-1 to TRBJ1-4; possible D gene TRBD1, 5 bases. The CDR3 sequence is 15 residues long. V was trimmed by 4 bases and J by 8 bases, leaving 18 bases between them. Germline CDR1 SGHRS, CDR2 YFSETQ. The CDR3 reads CASSRQGTPGEKLFF. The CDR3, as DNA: TGCGCCAGCAGCCGCCAGGGTACCCCAGGGGAAAAACTGTTTTTT.

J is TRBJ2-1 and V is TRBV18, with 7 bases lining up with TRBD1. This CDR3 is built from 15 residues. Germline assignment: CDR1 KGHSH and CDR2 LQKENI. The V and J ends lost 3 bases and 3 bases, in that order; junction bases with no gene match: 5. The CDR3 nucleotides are TGTGCCAGCTCACCTGGCACAGGGGTCTACAATGAGCAGTTCTTC. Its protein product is CASSPGTGVYNEQFF.

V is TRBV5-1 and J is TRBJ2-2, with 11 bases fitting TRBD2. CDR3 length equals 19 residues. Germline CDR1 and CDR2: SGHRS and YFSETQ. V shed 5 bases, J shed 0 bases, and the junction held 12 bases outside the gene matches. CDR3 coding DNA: TGCGCCAGCAGAGGGGTTGGGACTAGCGGCACCACGAACACCGGGGAGCTGTTTTTT. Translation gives CASRGVGTSGTTNTGELFF.

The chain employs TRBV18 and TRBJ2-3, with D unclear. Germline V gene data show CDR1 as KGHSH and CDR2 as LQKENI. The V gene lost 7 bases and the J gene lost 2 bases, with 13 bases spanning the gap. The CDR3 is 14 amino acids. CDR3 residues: CASFRLYATDTQYF. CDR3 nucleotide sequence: TGTGCCAGCTTTCGACTCTACGCCACAGATACGCAGTATTTT.